This TCR beta chain originates from a study of siplizumab effects on memory and regulatory T cells. Data came from immunoSEQ multiplex PCR; TCRdb stores just in-frame clones and leaves some out. The repertoire holds fewer than 100,000 clones, with around 94% as singletons. Per germline, CDR1 MNHNS and CDR2 SASEGT. The CDR3 has 14 amino acids. Trimming cost V 6 bases and J 7 bases, with 16 bases left between them. Sequenced sample: non-Treg CD4+ T cells sorted from blood. The clonotype was recovered from a human donor in good health. The chain links TRBV6-1 to TRBJ2-1; D is possibly TRBD1 (6 bases). CDR3 DNA sequence: TGTGCCAGCAGCGCGAGGCTGCAGGGGAATGAGCAGTTCTTC. Its protein is CASSARLQGNEQFF.